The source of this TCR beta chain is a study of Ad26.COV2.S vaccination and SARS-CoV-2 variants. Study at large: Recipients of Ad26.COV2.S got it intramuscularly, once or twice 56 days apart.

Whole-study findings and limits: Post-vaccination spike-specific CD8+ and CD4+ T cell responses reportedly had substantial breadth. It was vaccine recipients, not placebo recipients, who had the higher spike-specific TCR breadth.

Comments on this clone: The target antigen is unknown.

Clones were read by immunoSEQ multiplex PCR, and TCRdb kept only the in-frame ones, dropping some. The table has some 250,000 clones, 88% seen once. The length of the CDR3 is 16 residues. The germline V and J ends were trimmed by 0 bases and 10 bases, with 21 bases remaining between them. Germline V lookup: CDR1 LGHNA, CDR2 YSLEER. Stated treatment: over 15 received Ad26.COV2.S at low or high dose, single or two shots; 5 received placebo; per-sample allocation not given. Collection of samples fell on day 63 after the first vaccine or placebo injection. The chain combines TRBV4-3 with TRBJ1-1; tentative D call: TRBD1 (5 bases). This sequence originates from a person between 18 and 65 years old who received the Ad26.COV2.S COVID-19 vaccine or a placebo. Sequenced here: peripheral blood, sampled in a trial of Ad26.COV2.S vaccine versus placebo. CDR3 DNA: TGCGCCAGCAGCCAAGAGAGGAATCTGGGCGGGGGAGGAGCTTTCTTT. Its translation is CASSQERNLGGGGAFF.